The 32 T cell receptor beta chains listed next were all sequenced from one sample in a study of T cell repertoires in cytomegalovirus infection. TCRdb redid the calling of the reads with MiXCR, one entry per CDR3 protein. The sample has 250,000 to 300,000 distinct CDR3 sequences; roughly 25% are singletons. The sample was PBMCs. The source is a human donor in good health (CMV status not recorded). Some clones in this sample may be carry-over from other donors' samples.

This clonotype has only a few counts. This rearrangement joins TRBV28 to TRBJ1-1; D perhaps matches TRBD1 (6 bases). The germline gives CDR1 MDHEN, CDR2 SYDVKM. This CDR3 is 13 amino acids long. The ends were cut back, 6 bases at V and 5 bases at J, with 13 bases in the middle. DNA for the CDR3: TGTGCCAGCAGAAACCGAGGGGGAACTGAAGCTTTCTTT. Translating gives CASRNRGGTEAFF.

This clonotype was seen more than once but under ten times. The chain employs TRBV7-9 and TRBJ1-1; the D gene is possibly TRBD1 (6 bases). V lost 6 bases and J lost 0, with 17 bases in between. This CDR3 is 16 amino acids long. Germline V CDR1 and CDR2: SEHNR, FQNEAQ (reference sequence). The CDR3 loop is CASSPGQTLMNTEAFF. CDR3 coding DNA: TGTGCCAGCAGTCCCGGACAGACCCTTATGAACACTGAAGCTTTCTTT.

The chain couples TRBV7-9 to TRBJ1-1; possible D gene TRBD1, 6 bases. V lost 5 bases, J lost 1 base, and 20 bases lay in between. Germline CDR1 reads SEHNR; CDR2 reads FQNEAQ (reference sequence). This CDR3 spans 17 amino acids. Here the CDR3 reads CASSPRGGGSANTEAFF. CDR3 DNA: TGTGCCAGCAGCCCCAGAGGCGGGGGCAGCGCGAACACTGAAGCTTTCTTT.

This clonotype was seen many times. The genes are TRBV7-8 and TRBJ1-1, with D possibly being TRBD1 (5 bases). V lost 5 bases and J 1 base, leaving 14 bases between the germline ends. CDR1 and CDR2 from the germline V gene are SGHVS and FQNEAQ. This CDR3 is built from 15 residues. As DNA, the CDR3 is TGTGCCAGCAGCCTGTCGGGGCCGAGGAACACTGAAGCTTTCTTT. Translated, it gives CASSLSGPRNTEAFF.

The V call is TRBV5-1, the J call TRBJ2-5; D call uncertain. V lost 0 bases to trimming and J lost 5 bases, with 8 bases between them. This CDR3 contains 13 residues. Germline V CDR1 and CDR2: SGHRS, YFSETQ. The CDR3 loop is CASSLGSAETQYF. In nucleotides, the CDR3 is TGCGCCAGCAGCTTGGGGTCTGCCGAGACCCAGTACTTC.

This clonotype was seen only a few times. The chain links TRBV28 to TRBJ2-2, with 13 bases aligning to TRBD2. CDR3 length: 16 amino acids. Germline values: CDR1 MDHEN, CDR2 SYDVKM. After removal of 3 bases from V and 6 bases from J, the junction contained 4 bases not matched to a gene. This CDR3 is CASSLPGLAGAGELFF. For the CDR3, the DNA is TGTGCCAGCAGTTTGCCTGGACTAGCGGGAGCCGGGGAGCTGTTTTTT.

Remarks on this clonotype: No conserved phenylalanine or tryptophan is present at the end of the CDR3, so a read error is the likely explanation. The chain recombines TRBV7-2 with TRBJ1-4; D call uncertain. The germline CDR1 and CDR2 sequences are SGHTA and FQGNSA. The CDR3 runs to 13 residues. With 5 bases removed from V and 14 bases from J, the gap between germline ends came to 18 bases. The chain's CDR3 is CASSPRRFQVLFL. The CDR3 nucleotides read TGTGCCAGCAGCCCAAGGAGGTTTCAGGTTCTGTTTTTA.

This clonotype was counted a few times. CDR3 sequence: CASSLNSLGNEQFF. The CDR3 DNA is TGTGCCAGCAGCTTAAACAGCCTGGGCAATGAGCAGTTCTTC. The V call is TRBV7-2, the J call TRBJ2-1; no clear D. Trimming stripped 2 bases from V and 6 bases from J, with 11 bases between. CDR1 and CDR2 (germline): SGHTA, FQGNSA. The CDR3 runs to 14 residues.

On this clonotype itself: A read error may be the cause here, since a much bigger clone is one base away. The chain has TRBV4-1 and TRBJ2-7, with D perhaps matching TRBD2 (7 bases). The CDR3 is 15 amino acids. Germline CDR1 and CDR2: MGHRA and YSYEKL. Between the trimmed V and J ends, which lost 1 base and 0 bases, there was a span of 10 bases. The CDR3 DNA reads TGCGCCAGCAGCCAAGGGGGGGGGCTCTCCTACGAGCAGTACTTC. Protein sequence: CASSQGGGLSYEQYF.

This clonotype has at least ten counts. The chain couples TRBV7-2 to TRBJ2-1; possibly TRBD2 for D (6 bases). V lost 1 base, J lost 16 bases, and 17 bases lay in between. Germline CDR1 reads SGHTA; CDR2 reads FQGNSA. The CDR3 runs 13 residues. The CDR3 is CASSLELETSYFF. Written as DNA, the CDR3 is TGTGCCAGCAGCTTAGAGCTCGAGACTAGTTACTTCTTC.

CDR3 coding DNA: TGTGCCAGCAGCTCAACAGGGACACCTCGTGAGCAGTACTTC. The encoded protein is CASSSTGTPREQYF. V usage is TRBV11-2 and J usage is TRBJ2-7; TRBD1 is a possible D gene (6 bases). There are 14 residues in the CDR3. Trimming pared 4 bases from V and 7 bases from J, leaving 17 bases between. Germline V gene data show CDR1 as SGHAT and CDR2 as FQNNGV.

This clonotype is a singleton in its sample. The chain combines TRBV15 with TRBJ2-1; D is perhaps TRBD2 (5 bases). V gave up 1 base and J gave up 12 bases, with 13 bases separating them. Germline-derived CDR1 and CDR2 are LNHNV and YYDKDF (reference sequence). This CDR3 has 13 amino acids. In DNA, the CDR3 is TGTGCCACCAGCAGAGCAGCGGCGGCCCTGCAGTTCTTC. This translates into CATSRAAAALQFF.

This clonotype came up once. The chain couples TRBV28 to TRBJ2-7; TRBD2 might be the D (6 bases). This CDR3 comprises 14 residues. V was pared by 2 bases and J by 4 bases, with 12 bases between. Germline values: CDR1 MDHEN, CDR2 SYDVKM. CDR3 nucleotide sequence: TGTGCCAGCAGTTTAGGTACCCGGGAGTACGAGCAGTACTTC. As protein: CASSLGTREYEQYF.

The chain uses TRBV25-1 and TRBJ2-7; D possibly corresponds to TRBD1 (6 bases). Trimming pared 6 bases from V and 2 bases from J, leaving 11 bases between. Germline loops: CDR1 MGHDK, CDR2 SYGVNS. The CDR3 sequence is 13 residues long. The CDR3 DNA is TGTGCCAGCAGGAGGGCAGGGGCCTACGAGCAGTACTTC. It specifies CASRRAGAYEQYF.

The V and J genes are TRBV28 and TRBJ1-4; possibly TRBD1 for D (5 bases). The CDR3 runs 15 residues. Trimming pared 0 bases from V and 3 bases from J, leaving 8 bases between. Germline assignment: CDR1 MDHEN and CDR2 SYDVKM. The CDR3 sequence is CASSLWGPANEKLFF. CDR3 in DNA: TGTGCCAGCAGTTTATGGGGGCCGGCTAATGAAAAACTGTTTTTT.

A few counts support this clonotype. The chain joins TRBV7-2 to TRBJ2-7; perhaps TRBD2 as D (6 bases). Trimming stripped 5 bases from V and 2 bases from J, with 16 bases between. The CDR3 length is 15 residues. CDR1 and CDR2 from the germline V gene are SGHTA and FQGNSA. CDR3: CASSPRGGTPYEQYF. The CDR3 DNA sequence: TGTGCCAGCAGCCCAAGGGGCGGGACGCCCTACGAGCAGTACTTC. The complete variable domain, with remaining parts taken from reference TRBV7-2 and TRBJ2-7, reads GAGVSQSPSNKVTEKGKDVELRCDPISGHTALYWYRQSLGQGLEFLIYFQGNSAPDKSGLPSDRFSAERTGGSVSTLTIQRTQQEDSAVYLCASSPRGGTPYEQYFGPGTRLTVT.

V is TRBV19 and J is TRBJ2-1; 8 bases map to TRBD2. This CDR3 contains 16 residues. CDR1 is LNHDA and CDR2 is SQIVND in the germline V gene (reference sequence). V dropped 4 bases and J dropped 4; count of bases not matched to a gene: 9. CDR3 nucleotides: TGTGCCAGTAGTACCCTCGGGGGGGGATTATACAATGAGCAGTTCTTC. Protein sequence: CASSTLGGGLYNEQFF.

The chain combines TRBV30 with TRBJ1-3; D not resolved. The CDR3 has 14 amino acids. Germline CDR1 reads GTSNPN; CDR2 reads SVGIG (reference sequence). V was shortened by 4 bases and J by 0 bases, with 10 bases between the two germline ends. The CDR3 protein is CAWTRNRSGNTIYF. As DNA, the CDR3 is TGTGCCTGGACCAGGAACCGCTCTGGAAACACCATATATTTT.

About this clonotype: At one boundary the junction diverges from the germline segment, which might be a read error. The V call is TRBV28, the J call TRBJ2-7, with a tentative D call TRBD2 (6 bases). CDR3 length: 14 amino acids. Germline values: CDR1 MDHEN, CDR2 SYDVKM. The CDR3 region is CDSSQAGWVYEQYF. The DNA of the CDR3 is TGTGACAGCAGCCAGGCGGGATGGGTCTACGAGCAGTACTTC.

This clonotype has at least ten counts. The V call is TRBV28, the J call TRBJ1-5, with D perhaps TRBD1 (5 bases). CDR1 and CDR2 from the germline V gene are MDHEN and SYDVKM. V gave up 3 bases and J gave up 9 bases, with 12 bases separating them. The CDR3 runs to 13 residues. The CDR3 nucleotides read TGTGCCAGCAGTTTTGTCAGGGTATCGCCCCAGCATTTT. This encodes CASSFVRVSPQHF.

This clonotype was recorded at least ten times. The chain carries TRBV7-2 and TRBJ1-4; no reliable D call. The germline gives CDR1 SGHTA, CDR2 FQGNSA. Trimming shortened V by 1 base and J by 10 bases, and 10 bases separated the two germline ends. This CDR3 comprises 13 residues. For the CDR3, the DNA is TGTGCCAGCAGCTTAGTGGGTACCCGAAAACTGTTTTTT. Encoded protein: CASSLVGTRKLFF.

This clonotype was detected only a few times. The chain is built from TRBV29-1 and TRBJ2-5; weak D call: TRBD1 (5 bases). V was cut by 7 bases and J by 0 bases, with 6 bases left in between. The germline V gene encodes CDR1 SQVTM and CDR2 ANQGSEA. The CDR3 is 11 amino acids. The CDR3 loop reads CSAGNQETQYF. The CDR3 DNA sequence: TGCAGCGCAGGGAACCAAGAGACCCAGTACTTC.

This clonotype appeared a few times. The J gene is TRBJ1-3, the V gene TRBV6-1; D gene ambiguous. Trimming took 0 bases from V and 0 from J, leaving 3 bases between them. This CDR3 is 14 amino acids long. CDR1 is MNHNS, CDR2 SASEGT, per germline. The CDR3 DNA is TGTGCCAGCAGTGAAGCCATCTCTGGAAACACCATATATTTT. Protein sequence: CASSEAISGNTIYF.

The chain has TRBV10-3 and TRBJ2-2; D gene unclear. V shed 6 bases and J shed 7 bases, with 9 bases lying between them. CDR3 size: 12 residues. CDR1 and CDR2 (germline): ENHRY, SYGVKD. CDR3 coding DNA: TGTGCCATCAGAGAGACTGGCGGGGAGCTGTTTTTT. Residues: CAIRETGGELFF.

The chain combines TRBV6-6 with TRBJ1-5; TRBD1 might be the D (5 bases). The germline gives CDR1 MNHNY, CDR2 SVGAGI (reference sequence). V was pared by 2 bases and J by 7 bases, with 15 bases between. The CDR3 totals 15 residues. The CDR3 region has the DNA TGTGCCAGCAGTTACATGGGGGGAAATGGACAGCCCCAGCATTTT. Translating it yields CASSYMGGNGQPQHF.

In regard to this clonotype: Germline is not matched at one junction end, which may reflect a read error. The chain uses TRBV12-3 or TRBV12-4 and TRBJ1-4; D is perhaps TRBD1 (6 bases). The CDR3 loop spans 14 amino acids. For the CDR3, the DNA is TGTACCAGCACCAGTCCGGGACACTTTGAAAAACTGTTTTTT. This translates into CTSTSPGHFEKLFF.

This chain joins TRBV7-2 and TRBJ1-2; 7 bases agree with TRBD1. Trimming at V came to 5 bases and at J to 2 bases, leaving 8 bases not matched to a gene. Per the germline V gene, CDR1 is SGHTA and CDR2 is FQGNSA. The CDR3 is 15 amino acids. This chain's CDR3 is CASSVNRGINYGYTF. The CDR3 region has the DNA TGTGCCAGCAGCGTGAACAGGGGAATAAACTATGGCTACACCTTC.

In its sample, this clonotype was seen a few times. The V call is TRBV28, the J call TRBJ1-1; 10 bases map to TRBD1. V shed 6 bases, J shed 5 bases, and the junction held 15 bases outside the gene matches. Germline V lookup: CDR1 MDHEN, CDR2 SYDVKM. The CDR3 contains 17 residues. CDR3 region: CASRQDRLGTGETEAFF. In nucleotides, the CDR3 is TGTGCCAGCAGACAGGACCGTTTGGGGACAGGGGAAACTGAAGCTTTCTTT.

This clonotype has at least ten counts. The rearrangement links TRBV7-2 to TRBJ2-5; D might be TRBD2 (6 bases). The V and J ends lost 3 bases and 4 bases respectively, with 9 bases between them. This CDR3 is 13 amino acids long. CDR1 and CDR2 (germline): SGHTA, FQGNSA. In DNA form, the CDR3 reads TGTGCCAGCAGCTTTTCGGGAGTAGAGACCCAGTACTTC. Translation: CASSFSGVETQYF. Full variable domain (missing parts from reference TRBV7-2 and TRBJ2-5): GAGVSQSPSNKVTEKGKDVELRCDPISGHTALYWYRQSLGQGLEFLIYFQGNSAPDKSGLPSDRFSAERTGGSVSTLTIQRTQQEDSAVYLCASSFSGVETQYFGPGTRLLVL.

The V gene is TRBV20-1, the J gene TRBJ1-5; tentative D call: TRBD1 (5 bases). The CDR3 is 13 residues long. Germline loops: CDR1 DFQATT, CDR2 SNEGSKA (reference sequence). V lost 3 bases and J 5 bases, leaving 11 bases between the germline ends. CDR3 sequence: CSASIIGDQPQHF. CDR3 nucleotide sequence: TGCAGTGCTAGTATTATAGGGGATCAGCCCCAGCATTTT.

The chain is built from TRBV10-2 and TRBJ1-2; D is perhaps TRBD1 (5 bases). Germline CDR1 WSHSY, CDR2 SAAADI. Trimming cost V 3 bases and J 4 bases, with 12 bases left between them. CDR3 length: 14 residues. CDR3 bases: TGCGCCAGCAGTGAATGGCCAGGGAGCTATGGCTACACCTTC. Its protein is CASSEWPGSYGYTF.

This clonotype was found a few times. V gene TRBV5-1 combines with J gene TRBJ2-3; possible D gene TRBD2, 6 bases. The CDR3 totals 12 residues. Germline loops: CDR1 SGHRS, CDR2 YFSETQ. V dropped 0 bases and J dropped 8 bases, with 7 bases sitting between them. CDR3: CASSLELATQYF. The CDR3 DNA is TGCGCCAGCAGCTTGGAACTAGCTACGCAGTATTTT.